This is a list of T cell receptor beta chains from one sample in a study of blood T cells in healthy people across ages. TCRdb reprocessed the 5' RACE reads via MiXCR and lists one record per CDR3 protein. The profile shows about a million distinct CDR3 sequences, around two fifths of them singletons. The sequenced material came from blood. The receptors were sampled from a man aged 18 to 29 in good health. The CDR3 runs from the conserved cysteine through the conserved F or W. A D gene is named only where the DNA matches it firmly. The size of a clone is reported for some rows only, either as once, few or many, or as a class for expanded clones.

d_gene	v_gene	len	j_gene	abundance	CDR3nt	CDR3aa
-	TRBV7-8	15	TRBJ1-1	-	TGTGCCAGCAGCCCCCCCGCAAGGGGGAACACTGAAGCTTTCTTT	CASSPPARGNTEAFF
TRBD1	TRBV20-1	14	TRBJ1-1	-	TGCAGTGCTAGCGACAGGGTTTCGAACACTGAAGCTTTCTTT	CSASDRVSNTEAFF
TRBD2	TRBV7-2	16	TRBJ2-3	many	TGTGCCAGCAGCTTAGCGCCTAGCGGAGGGGTGGATACGCAGTATTTT	CASSLAPSGGVDTQYF
TRBD2	TRBV12-3/TRBV12-4	13	TRBJ2-3	many	TGTGCCAGCAGTAGCGGGGCGTCGGATACGCAGTATTTT	CASSSGASDTQYF
-	TRBV25-1	13	TRBJ1-1	-	TGTGCCAGCGTCTCCCCGGGGGACACTGAAGCTTTCTTT	CASVSPGDTEAFF
-	TRBV6-1	15	TRBJ1-1	-	TGTGCCAGCAGCACGACCCGGACAGAGAACACTGAAGCTTTCTTT	CASSTTRTENTEAFF
TRBD1	TRBV5-1	14	TRBJ2-2	few	TGCGCCAGCAGCTTAACAGGGGGCACCGGGGAGCTGTTTTTT	CASSLTGGTGELFF
-	TRBV6-1	18	TRBJ2-1	once	TGTGCCAGCAGTGATGACCGGGGTCGGGGGGCGGGATTACATGAGCAGTTCTTC	CASSDDRGRGAGLHEQFF
-	TRBV20-1	11	TRBJ1-1	few	TGCAGTGCCTCATCGAACACTGAAGCTTTCTTT	CSASSNTEAFF
-	TRBV4-2	14	TRBJ2-2	-	TGTGCCAGCAGCCAGACCTCTCGGACCGGGGAGCTGTTTTTT	CASSQTSRTGELFF
-	TRBV6-6	13	TRBJ2-1	few	TGTGCCAGCAGGCTCCTAGAGAACAATGAGCAGTTCTTC	CASRLLENNEQFF
-	TRBV7-9	14	TRBJ2-2	-	TGTGCCAGCAGCTCGGTCCAGAACACCGGGGAGCTGTTTTTT	CASSSVQNTGELFF
TRBD2	TRBV6-5	15	TRBJ2-5	-	TGTGCCAGCAGTTACGGACTAGCGTACAACAATGAGCAGTACTTC	CASSYGLAYNNEQYF
-	TRBV20-1	20	TRBJ2-7	-	TGCAGTGCTACAAAGAGAGTGGAAAGCCTCGACCACCTTGGAACCTACGAGCAGTACTTC	CSATKRVESLDHLGTYEQYF
-	TRBV3-1	20	TRBJ2-7	few	TGTGCCAGCAGCCAAGAGATCCCTCTACGGCTAGCCAGACTCATCTACGAGCAGTACTTC	CASSQEIPLRLARLIYEQYF
-	TRBV4-3	16	TRBJ1-1	few	TGCGCCAGCAGCCAAGGTTCACGGGGACTGAACACTGAAGCTTTCTTT	CASSQGSRGLNTEAFF
TRBD1	TRBV20-1	15	TRBJ2-7	-	TGCAGTGCTAGACGTACCCCCTCGACAGGGGTCGAGCAGTACTTC	CSARRTPSTGVEQYF
-	TRBV28	14	TRBJ2-1	few	TGTGCCAGCATTGCCGGGACCGCCCGGTTTGAGCAGTTCTTC	CASIAGTARFEQFF
-	TRBV30	13	TRBJ2-2	-	TGTGCCTGGAGTGTACTATCCGCCGGGGAGCTGTTTTTT	CAWSVLSAGELFF
-	TRBV30	15	TRBJ1-3	-	TGTGCCTGGAGCTTCCGCCGACACCGGGGAAACACCATATATTTT	CAWSFRRHRGNTIYF
-	TRBV6-1	13	TRBJ1-1	-	TGTGCCAGCTCTTATGTGGAGGGCACTGAAGCTTTCTTT	CASSYVEGTEAFF
-	TRBV5-6	16	TRBJ1-5	-	TGTGCCAGCAACTTGGGGGGCGGTTTTGGCAATCAGCCCCAGCATTTT	CASNLGGGFGNQPQHF
TRBD2	TRBV7-9	19	TRBJ2-1	-	TGTGCCAGCAGCTTGGGCGGGGTGGCTAGCGGGACCGACTACAATGAGCAGTTCTTC	CASSLGGVASGTDYNEQFF
TRBD1	TRBV5-1	15	TRBJ1-2	few	TGCGCCAGCAGCTTATATGACAGGGGGCGCGATGGCTACACCTTC	CASSLYDRGRDGYTF
-	TRBV10-3	15	TRBJ1-6	many	TGTGCCATCAGTGAGCAAGCGGGGCACAATTCACCCCTCCACTTT	CAISEQAGHNSPLHF
TRBD2	TRBV2	15	TRBJ2-5	-	TGTGCCAGCAGTGAATTGGGGACTATTCAGGAGACCCAGTACTTC	CASSELGTIQETQYF
-	TRBV18	14	TRBJ2-7	-	TGTGCCAGCAAACCGGGACACGAAGCCTACGAGCAGTACTTC	CASKPGHEAYEQYF
-	TRBV20-1	15	TRBJ2-3	-	TGCAGTGCTAGCCCGGCGGGGCAGGACACAGATACGCAGTATTTT	CSASPAGQDTDTQYF
-	TRBV12-3/TRBV12-4	14	TRBJ2-2	-	TGTGCCAGCAGTCCAGGGTTTGGCACCGGGGAGCTGTTTTTT	CASSPGFGTGELFF
TRBD2	TRBV20-1	15	TRBJ2-3	-	TGCAGTGCTACGGGGGGGGCCGATCTCGGTCATACGCAGTATTTT	CSATGGADLGHTQYF
-	TRBV6-2/TRBV6-3	14	TRBJ2-7	-	TGTGCCAGCAGTTACAGGGGCAGGAAAGACGAGCAGTACTTC	CASSYRGRKDEQYF
TRBD2	TRBV5-6	15	TRBJ2-1	-	TGTGCCAGCAGCTTGCCTGGCGGGGGTTTCAATGAGCAGTTCTTC	CASSLPGGGFNEQFF
TRBD2	TRBV4-1	16	TRBJ2-2	-	TGCGCCAGCAGCCAAGGGAGACTAGCCTTATTCGGGGAGCTGTTTTTT	CASSQGRLALFGELFF
TRBD1	TRBV12-3/TRBV12-4	14	TRBJ1-4	-	TGTGCCAGCAGTGAGGGACAGGGGTTTGAAAAACTGTTTTTT	CASSEGQGFEKLFF
TRBD1	TRBV12-3/TRBV12-4	19	TRBJ1-1	-	TGTGCCAGCAGTCCCTTCTTGTCGGGACAGGTATCGAGAAGGACTGAAGCTTTCTTT	CASSPFLSGQVSRRTEAFF
-	TRBV5-1	14	TRBJ2-3	few	TGCGCCAGCAGCCCAGAGCGGCGGGCCGATACGCAGTATTTT	CASSPERRADTQYF
TRBD1	TRBV6-1	20	TRBJ2-6	-	TGTGCCAGCACCTCATTCCTTAAGGGACAGGGACCCTCTGGGGCCAACGTCCTGACTTTC	CASTSFLKGQGPSGANVLTF
-	TRBV2	13	TRBJ1-5	-	TGTGCCAGCAGTGAAGGGGCGGCTCAGCCCCAGCATTTT	CASSEGAAQPQHF
-	TRBV15	14	TRBJ2-7	few	TGTGCCACCAGCAGTTGGGGCGCACCGTACGAGCAGTACTTC	CATSSWGAPYEQYF
-	TRBV12-3/TRBV12-4	16	TRBJ2-7	-	TGTGCCAGCAGTTTTTTGGGACAACAATACTCCTACGAGCAGTACTTC	CASSFLGQQYSYEQYF
-	TRBV5-1	15	TRBJ2-5	few	TGCGCCAGCACCTTGACGGGGATAACCCAAGAGACCCAGTACTTC	CASTLTGITQETQYF
-	TRBV14	12	TRBJ2-7	few	TGTGCCAGCAGCCAAGTGGCCTACGAGCAGTACTTC	CASSQVAYEQYF
-	TRBV10-3	12	TRBJ2-1	-	TGTGCCAACGGGAAAATTAACAATGAGCAGTTCTTC	CANGKINNEQFF
-	TRBV4-1	15	TRBJ1-2	-	TGCGCCAGCAGCCCCACGACAGAAACTAACTATGGCTACACCTTC	CASSPTTETNYGYTF
-	TRBV20-1	15	TRBJ1-6	few	TGCAGTGCTAGAGACCCCAGGGGCGCTGATTCACCCCTCCACTTT	CSARDPRGADSPLHF
-	TRBV6-2/TRBV6-3	14	TRBJ2-5	-	TGTGCCAGCAGTGCCCAAGATTCTCCGGAGACCCAGTACTTC	CASSAQDSPETQYF
TRBD2	TRBV7-9	15	TRBJ2-5	-	TGTGCCAGCACCCTTAGCGGGGGGGCGGAGGAGACCCAGTACTTC	CASTLSGGAEETQYF
TRBD1	TRBV20-1	13	TRBJ1-5	-	TGCAGTGCTCCGGCCGGGACAGGGGGCGTGCAGCATTTT	CSAPAGTGGVQHF